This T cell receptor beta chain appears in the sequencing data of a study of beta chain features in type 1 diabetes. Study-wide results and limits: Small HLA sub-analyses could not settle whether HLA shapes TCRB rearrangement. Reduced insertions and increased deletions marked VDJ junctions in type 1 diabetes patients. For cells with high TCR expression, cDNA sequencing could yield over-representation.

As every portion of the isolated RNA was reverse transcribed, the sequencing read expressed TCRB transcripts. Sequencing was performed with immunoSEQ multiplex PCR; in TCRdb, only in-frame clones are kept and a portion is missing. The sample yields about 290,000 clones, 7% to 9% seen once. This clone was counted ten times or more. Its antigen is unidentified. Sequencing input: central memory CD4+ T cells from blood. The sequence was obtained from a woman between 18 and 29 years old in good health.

CDR3 bases: TGTGCCAGCACCTCGGGGACTACCTCTTCAGAGCAGTACTTC. This sequence encodes CASTSGTTSSEQYF. This sequence joins TRBV6-5 and TRBJ2-7, with 7 bases lining up with TRBD2. V trimming: 7 bases; J trimming: 7 bases; junction bases outside the gene matches: 13. Germline V gene lookup returns CDR1 MNHEY and CDR2 SVGAGI. This CDR3 comprises 14 residues.